The 10 T cell receptor beta chains in this list originate from one sample, sequenced in a study of CD8 T cells in ankylosing spondylitis. TCRdb recomputed calls from the 5' RACE reads with MiXCR, one row per CDR3 protein. The sample consists of about 460,000 distinct CDR3 sequences, roughly 5% of them appearing once. Their target antigens are unknown. Study-wide findings and caveats: Within ankylosing spondylitis blood, a TCR beta motif made up of under 10 highly homologous variants appeared to be characteristic.

Specimen: blood, either unsorted or a sorted T cell fraction (not recorded which). The receptors were gathered from a male donor with ankylosing spondylitis.

This clonotype has at least ten counts. This chain uses TRBV6-1 with TRBJ1-1, with unresolved D. The length of the CDR3 is 14 residues. From germline, CDR1 is MNHNS and CDR2 SASEGT. V was cut by 6 bases and J by 4 bases, with 15 bases left in between. DNA of the CDR3: TGTGCCAGCAGCGCCAACAGAGGTCTCACTGAAGCTTTCTTT. Its translation is CASSANRGLTEAFF.

Ten or more counts support this clonotype. The V and J genes are TRBV29-1 and TRBJ2-1; no firm D call. Trimming left V 0 bases short and J 5 bases short, with 14 bases between. The CDR3 runs 15 residues. Germline assignment: CDR1 SQVTM and CDR2 ANQGSEA. CDR3 loop: CSVEDNKEIDNEQFF. CDR3 bases: TGCAGCGTTGAAGACAACAAGGAGATTGACAATGAGCAGTTCTTC.

This clonotype was recorded at least ten times. CDR3 nucleotides: TGTGCCAGCTCTACTACGGTCTTTCGGGGGGCCAACGTCCTGACTTTC. This sequence encodes CASSTTVFRGANVLTF. This chain connects TRBV18 to TRBJ2-6; D gene uncertain. Germline CDR1 KGHSH, CDR2 LQKENI. The V gene lost 6 bases and the J gene lost 4 bases, with 16 bases spanning the gap. This CDR3 is built from 16 residues.

Many counts were recorded for this clonotype. Compared with germline, one end of the junction differs, possibly owing to a read error. V usage is TRBV7-7 and J usage is TRBJ2-1; perhaps TRBD2 as D (6 bases). Germline CDR1 and CDR2: SSHAT and FNYEAQ (reference sequence). The CDR3 has 13 amino acids. The DNA for the CDR3 is TGTGCTAGCAGCACGGGGGACGGCCTAGAGCAGTTCTTC. Its protein is CASSTGDGLEQFF.

The chain carries TRBV5-1 and TRBJ2-7; maybe TRBD1 (6 bases). Germline V gene data show CDR1 as SGHRS and CDR2 as YFSETQ. V lost 1 base to trimming and J lost 1 base, with 12 bases between them. The length of the CDR3 is 15 residues. CDR3: CASSLQGRPSYEQYF. The CDR3 DNA is TGCGCCAGCAGCTTGCAGGGGCGGCCATCCTACGAGCAGTACTTC.

This clonotype came up a few times. The rearrangement joins TRBV7-2 to TRBJ1-1; TRBD1 aligns across 7 bases. V was clipped by 3 bases and J by 4 bases; unmatched bases: 5. Germline CDR1 SGHTA, CDR2 FQGNSA. The CDR3 is 14 residues long. In DNA, the CDR3 is TGTGCCAGCAGCTTGTATGGACAGGCCACTGAAGCTTTCTTT. It yields the protein CASSLYGQATEAFF.

This clonotype was counted at least ten times. The chain has TRBV7-9 and TRBJ1-2, with D unclear. Trimming stripped 2 bases from V and 10 bases from J, with 11 bases between. Germline CDR1 and CDR2: SEHNR and FQNEAQ (reference sequence). The CDR3 extends over 12 amino acids. The CDR3 sequence: CASSLYGQYYTF. CDR3 nucleotides: TGTGCCAGCAGCTTATATGGGCAGTACTACACCTTC.

This clonotype has ten or more counts. V usage is TRBV24-1 and J usage is TRBJ2-3; D not certain. The CDR3 runs to 14 residues. The germline V gene has CDR1 KGHDR and CDR2 SFDVKD. Trimming pared 5 bases from V and 4 bases from J, leaving 12 bases between. CDR3 sequence (DNA): TGTGCCACCAGTGTGCCCGGAGTATCAGATACGCAGTATTTT. Encoded protein: CATSVPGVSDTQYF.

This clonotype appeared many times. The chain joins TRBV5-5 to TRBJ1-2; possibly TRBD1 for D (5 bases). The ends were cut back, 3 bases at V and 5 bases at J, with 17 bases in the middle. The CDR3 runs to 15 residues. Germline V gives CDR1 SGHKS, CDR2 YYEKEE (reference sequence). In nucleotides, the CDR3 is TGTGCCAGCAGCTCCTGGGACGGTCTGGGTTATGGCTACACCTTC. It specifies CASSSWDGLGYGYTF. The full variable domain, with the rest looked up from reference TRBV5-5 and TRBJ1-2, is DAGVTQSPTHLIKTRGQQVTLRCSPISGHKSVSWYQQVLGQGPQFIFQYYEKEERGRGNFPDRFSARQFPNYSSELNVNALLLGDSALYLCASSSWDGLGYGYTFGSGTRLTVV.

This clonotype showed up many times. V and J are TRBV20-1 and TRBJ2-3; possible D gene TRBD1, 6 bases. Germline V CDR1 and CDR2: DFQATT, SNEGSKA (reference sequence). The CDR3 runs to 13 residues. V was shortened by 6 bases and J by 4 bases, with 14 bases between the two germline ends. The CDR3 DNA follows: TGCAGTGCCCACCTTAACAGGGCAGATACGCAGTATTTT. Translating it yields CSAHLNRADTQYF.